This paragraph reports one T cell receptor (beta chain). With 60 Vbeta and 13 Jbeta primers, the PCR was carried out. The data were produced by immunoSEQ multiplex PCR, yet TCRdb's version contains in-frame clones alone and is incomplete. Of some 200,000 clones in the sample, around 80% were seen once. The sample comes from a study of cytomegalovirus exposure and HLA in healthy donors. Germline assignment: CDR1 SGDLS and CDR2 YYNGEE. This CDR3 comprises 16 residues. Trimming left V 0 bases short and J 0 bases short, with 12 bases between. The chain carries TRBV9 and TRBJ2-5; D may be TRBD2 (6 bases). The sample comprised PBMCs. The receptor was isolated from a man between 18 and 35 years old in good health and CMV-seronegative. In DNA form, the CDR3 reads TGTGCCAGCAGCGTAGGGAGGGGCTTGTACCAAGAGACCCAGTACTTC. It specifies CASSVGRGLYQETQYF. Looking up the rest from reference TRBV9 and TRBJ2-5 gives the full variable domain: DSGVTQTPKHLITATGQRVTLRCSPRSGDLSVYWYQQSLDQGLQFLIQYYNGEERAKGNILERFSAQQFPDLHSELNLSSLELGDSALYFCASSVGRGLYQETQYFGPGTRLLVL.